These T cell receptor beta chains were read from a single sample in a study of blood T cell repertoires in COVID-19. Assay: immunoSEQ multiplex PCR; the TCRdb copy retains only in-frame clones and omits some. The sample includes over 90,000 clones, about 89% of them seen just once. The sequencing input was peripheral blood. The source is a woman aged 55-69 years with acute or convalescent COVID-19. Each CDR3 is given without its conserved first and last residue. Fields, in order: V gene, J gene, CDR3 protein.

V gene: TRBV3-1/TRBV3-2
J gene: TRBJ2-4
CDR3 protein: ASSQLAGGGAKNIQY

V gene: TRBV3-1/TRBV3-2
J gene: TRBJ1-2
CDR3 protein: ASSQGGQVYGYT

V gene: TRBV5-4
J gene: TRBJ2-5
CDR3 protein: ASVDREAETQY

V gene: TRBV28
J gene: TRBJ1-2
CDR3 protein: ASNPGNYGYT

V gene: TRBV5-1
J gene: TRBJ1-2
CDR3 protein: ASSLGAGGGYT

V gene: TRBV9
J gene: TRBJ2-1
CDR3 protein: ASSVVSGKYNEQF

V gene: TRBV4-2
J gene: TRBJ1-1
CDR3 protein: ASSQRRTGRTEAF

V gene: TRBV7-2
J gene: TRBJ1-1
CDR3 protein: ASSFTLNTEAF

V gene: TRBV29-1
J gene: TRBJ2-3
CDR3 protein: SVTGNPDTQY

V gene: TRBV6-5
J gene: TRBJ1-2
CDR3 protein: ASSPAGSVYGYT

V gene: TRBV14
J gene: TRBJ2-2
CDR3 protein: ASSHKKGTSGANTGELF

V gene: TRBV12-5
J gene: TRBJ1-6
CDR3 protein: ASGLVLDREGSPLH

V gene: TRBV12-3/TRBV12-4
J gene: TRBJ1-1
CDR3 protein: ASSTYTEAF

V gene: TRBV9
J gene: TRBJ1-2
CDR3 protein: ASSTGQVPNYGYT

V gene: TRBV28
J gene: TRBJ2-1
CDR3 protein: ASRSPSGGHNEQF

V gene: TRBV5-1
J gene: TRBJ2-1
CDR3 protein: ASSLEAGGANNEQF

V gene: TRBV19
J gene: TRBJ2-5
CDR3 protein: ASRPARASETQY

V gene: TRBV4-2
J gene: TRBJ1-5
CDR3 protein: ASSQVARGRGQPQH

V gene: TRBV19
J gene: TRBJ2-1
CDR3 protein: ASRLLNEQF

V gene: TRBV2
J gene: TRBJ1-5
CDR3 protein: ASSEAQGPGQPQH

V gene: TRBV5-1
J gene: TRBJ2-2
CDR3 protein: ATAGDANTGELF

V gene: TRBV24-1
J gene: TRBJ2-1
CDR3 protein: ATSDFGLGRVDEQF

V gene: TRBV5-1
J gene: TRBJ1-2
CDR3 protein: ASSLAEGAEVSYGYT

V gene: TRBV25-1
J gene: TRBJ2-5
CDR3 protein: ASRATGPETQY

V gene: TRBV12-3/TRBV12-4
J gene: TRBJ2-2
CDR3 protein: ASSLVRLGELF

V gene: TRBV9
J gene: TRBJ1-2
CDR3 protein: ASSPREEGGYT

V gene: TRBV9
J gene: TRBJ2-2
CDR3 protein: ASSFWDTVNTGELF

V gene: TRBV9
J gene: TRBJ2-2
CDR3 protein: ASTRDPAGELF

V gene: TRBV5-4
J gene: TRBJ1-1
CDR3 protein: ASSPIGRGATEAF

V gene: TRBV11-3
J gene: TRBJ1-2
CDR3 protein: ASSLGQEGGYT

V gene: TRBV30
J gene: TRBJ2-3
CDR3 protein: ACSSGSTDTQY

V gene: TRBV13
J gene: TRBJ1-2
CDR3 protein: ASSLGQGNGGYT

V gene: TRBV5-1
J gene: TRBJ1-1
CDR3 protein: ASSLSGGTEAF

V gene: TRBV18
J gene: TRBJ2-5
CDR3 protein: ASSPPEETQY

V gene: TRBV6-5
J gene: TRBJ1-3
CDR3 protein: ASSIGQTGNTIY

V gene: TRBV7-6
J gene: TRBJ1-2
CDR3 protein: ASSSGGQILSGYT

V gene: TRBV19
J gene: TRBJ1-3
CDR3 protein: ASSPGIDRDTIY

V gene: TRBV30
J gene: TRBJ2-1
CDR3 protein: AWSVLSSGRNRNEQF

V gene: TRBV5-1
J gene: TRBJ2-7
CDR3 protein: ASSTGSSGGAYEQY

V gene: TRBV15
J gene: TRBJ2-3
CDR3 protein: ATSSGTSGTDTQY

V gene: TRBV7-9
J gene: TRBJ1-1
CDR3 protein: ARTGAEVNTEAF